Each of the 13 T cell receptor beta chains below was sequenced from the same sample in a study of cytomegalovirus exposure and HLA in healthy donors. PCR employed 60 Vbeta and 13 Jbeta primers. TCRdb's table, derived via immunoSEQ multiplex PCR, lists solely in-frame clones and lacks some. The table has about 160,000 clones, almost 85% seen once. The sequencing input was PBMCs. The receptors derive from a man under 40 in good health and CMV-seronegative.

V usage is TRBV6-5 and J usage is TRBJ1-2, with 7 bases identical to TRBD1. With V trimmed by 5 bases and J by 4 bases, 7 bases remained unmatched. Germline V CDR1 and CDR2: MNHEY, SVGAGI. This CDR3 contains 14 residues. In nucleotides, the CDR3 is TGTGCCAGCAGTCCAGGGGACAGATCCTATGGCTACACCTTC. Amino acid sequence: CASSPGDRSYGYTF.

The V and J genes are TRBV10-1 and TRBJ2-2; D not resolved. CDR1 WNHNN and CDR2 SYGVQD come from the germline V gene (reference sequence). The CDR3 runs 13 residues. The V gene lost 2 bases and the J gene lost 6 bases, with 7 bases spanning the gap. Here the CDR3 DNA reads TGCGCCAGCAGTGAGCGGTCGGCCGGGGAGCTGTTTTTT. Encoded protein: CASSERSAGELFF.

This rearrangement joins TRBV2 to TRBJ1-6; D is perhaps TRBD1 (5 bases). Germline V gives CDR1 SNHLY, CDR2 FYNNEI. Trimming took 6 bases from V and 8 from J, leaving 11 bases between them. This CDR3 spans 13 amino acids. CDR3 amino acids: CASSRAEDSPLHF. The CDR3 DNA is TGTGCCAGCAGCAGGGCCGAGGATTCACCCCTCCACTTT.

This clone was seen a few times. The rearrangement links TRBV5-6 to TRBJ2-3; unclear D gene. V dropped 3 bases and J dropped 2 bases, with 7 bases sitting between them. This CDR3 spans 13 amino acids. Germline loops: CDR1 SGHDT, CDR2 YYEEEE. Here the CDR3 reads CASSSISTDTQYF. For the CDR3, the DNA is TGTGCCAGCAGCTCTATCTCCACAGATACGCAGTATTTT.

This chain joins TRBV7-9 and TRBJ2-1; D may be TRBD2 (5 bases). The V gene's germline CDR1 is SEHNR and CDR2 FQNEAQ (reference sequence). Trimming cost V 4 bases and J 0 bases, with 13 bases left between them. CDR3 size: 16 residues. The CDR3 nucleotides read TGTGCCAGCAGCTCTTTAGTGGGGAGCTCCTACAATGAGCAGTTCTTC. As protein: CASSSLVGSSYNEQFF. Full variable domain (remainder filled in from reference TRBV7-9 and TRBJ2-1): DTGVSQNPRHKITKRGQNVTFRCDPISEHNRLYWYRQTLGQGPEFLTYFQNEAQLEKSRLLSDRFSAERPKGSFSTLEIQRTEQGDSAMYLCASSSLVGSSYNEQFFGPGTRLTVL.

This clone appeared a few times. The V and J genes are TRBV19 and TRBJ2-6, with a possible D match to TRBD1 (6 bases). Germline V gene sequence: CDR1 LNHDA, CDR2 SQIVND (reference sequence). The length of the CDR3 is 17 residues. The V end lost 3 bases, the J end lost 3 bases, and 15 bases lay between the germline ends. The DNA for the CDR3 is TGTGCCAGTAGTATCGGGACACCCAGGGGTGGGGCCAACGTCCTGACTTTC. Translating gives CASSIGTPRGGANVLTF.

J is TRBJ2-7 and V is TRBV12-2; the D call in the table, TRBD1, was not verified against the DNA. TRBV12-2 is described as a pseudogene. The CDR3 runs to 15 residues. CDR3 DNA sequence: TGTGCAAGTCGCTGGCCCGGACAGGGGATTTACGAGCAGTACTTC. As protein: CASRWPGQGIYEQYF.

The rearrangement uses TRBV19 and TRBJ1-5; 7 bases map to TRBD1. The CDR3 is made up of 14 amino acids. V dropped 6 bases and J dropped 5; count of bases not matched to a gene: 7. The V gene's germline CDR1 is LNHDA and CDR2 SQIVND (reference sequence). The CDR3 nucleotides are TGTGCCAGTAGCATCCAGGGGGGAGATCAGCCCCAGCATTTT. This sequence encodes CASSIQGGDQPQHF. Full variable domain (rest looked up from reference TRBV19 and TRBJ1-5): DGGITQSPKYLFRKEGQNVTLSCEQNLNHDAMYWYRQDPGQGLRLIYYSQIVNDFQKGDIAEGYSVSREKKESFPLTVTSAQKNPTAFYLCASSIQGGDQPQHFGDGTRLSIL.

The chain joins TRBV11-2 to TRBJ2-7; 7 bases are a match to TRBD1. This CDR3 has 14 amino acids. Germline CDR1 and CDR2: SGHAT and FQNNGV. After removal of 6 bases from V and 2 bases from J, the junction contained 7 bases not matched to a gene. CDR3 sequence: CASRGTAGAYEQYF. The CDR3 DNA is TGTGCCAGCAGGGGGACAGCCGGCGCCTACGAGCAGTACTTC.

The chain has TRBV27 and TRBJ2-7; TRBD2 aligns across 11 bases. Trimming cost V 0 bases and J 5 bases; bases outside gene matches: 6. CDR1 is MNHEY, CDR2 SMNVEV, per germline (reference sequence). The CDR3 is made up of 16 amino acids. The DNA for the CDR3 is TGTGCCAGCAGTTTATCTTTAGCGGGGGGGCGCCACGAGCAGTACTTC. Protein: CASSLSLAGGRHEQYF.

The chain has TRBV18 and TRBJ1-1, with TRBD1 matching over 9 bases. CDR1 KGHSH and CDR2 LQKENI come from the germline V gene. The V gene end was trimmed by 3 bases and the J gene end by 2 bases; junction bases not matched to a gene: 4. The CDR3 is made up of 15 amino acids. The CDR3 DNA follows: TGTGCCAGCTCACCTTCACAGGGGGCCAACACTGAAGCTTTCTTT. Translating gives CASSPSQGANTEAFF.

CDR3 region: CASNPGLAGREQFF. In DNA, the CDR3 is TGTGCCAGCAACCCAGGACTAGCCGGCAGAGAGCAGTTCTTC. V usage is TRBV2 and J usage is TRBJ2-1; TRBD2 matches at 8 bases. CDR1 and CDR2 (germline): SNHLY, FYNNEI. Losses at the gene ends were 7 bases for V and 10 bases for J; bases not matched to a gene: 12. The CDR3 covers 14 residues.

V gene TRBV5-6 combines with J gene TRBJ1-2; the match to TRBD1 covers 9 bases. V gave up 4 bases and J gave up 7 bases; unmatched junction bases: 8. Germline CDR1 reads SGHDT; CDR2 reads YYEEEE. This CDR3 is 14 amino acids long. CDR3 loop: CASSPRDRVVGYTF. Here the CDR3 DNA reads TGTGCCAGCAGCCCCCGGGACAGGGTGGTTGGCTACACCTTC.